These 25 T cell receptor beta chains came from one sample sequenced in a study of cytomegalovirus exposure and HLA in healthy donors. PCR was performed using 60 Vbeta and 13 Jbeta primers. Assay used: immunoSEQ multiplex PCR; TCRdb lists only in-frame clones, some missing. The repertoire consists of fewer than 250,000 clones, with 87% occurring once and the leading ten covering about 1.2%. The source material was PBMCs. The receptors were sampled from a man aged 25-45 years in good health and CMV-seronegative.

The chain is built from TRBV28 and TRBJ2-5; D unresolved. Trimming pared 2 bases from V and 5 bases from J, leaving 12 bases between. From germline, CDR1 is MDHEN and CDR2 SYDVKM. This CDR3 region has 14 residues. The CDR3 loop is CASSLQRYRETQYF. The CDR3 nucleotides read TGTGCCAGCAGTTTACAGCGCTACCGCGAGACCCAGTACTTC.

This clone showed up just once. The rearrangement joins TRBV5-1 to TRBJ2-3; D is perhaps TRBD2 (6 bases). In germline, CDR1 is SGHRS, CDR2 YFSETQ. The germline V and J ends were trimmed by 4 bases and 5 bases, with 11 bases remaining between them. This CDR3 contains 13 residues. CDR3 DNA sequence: TGCGCCAGCAGCCTTTCGGGAGAAGATACGCAGTATTTT. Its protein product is CASSLSGEDTQYF.

The CDR3 nucleotides are TGTGCCAGCAGCGATGAAGCAGGGGTGCCCCCCCAGTACTTC. Encoded protein: CASSDEAGVPPQYF. The chain has TRBV28 and TRBJ2-7; weak D call: TRBD1 (6 bases). The CDR3 is 14 residues long. V lost 6 bases and J 10 bases, leaving 22 bases between the germline ends. Per germline, CDR1 MDHEN and CDR2 SYDVKM. The variable domain in full, completed from reference TRBV28 and TRBJ2-7, reads DVKVTQSSRYLVKRTGEKVFLECVQDMDHENMFWYRQDPGLGLRLIYFSYDVKMKEKGDIPEGYSVSREKKERFSLILESASTNQTSMYLCASSDEAGVPPQYFGPGTRLTVT.

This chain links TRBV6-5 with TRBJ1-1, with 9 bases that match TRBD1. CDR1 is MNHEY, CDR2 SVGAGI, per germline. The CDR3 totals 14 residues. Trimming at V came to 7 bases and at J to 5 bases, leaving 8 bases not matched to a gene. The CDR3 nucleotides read TGTGCCAGCAATCCGGGACAGGGTGGAACTGAAGCTTTCTTT. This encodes CASNPGQGGTEAFF.

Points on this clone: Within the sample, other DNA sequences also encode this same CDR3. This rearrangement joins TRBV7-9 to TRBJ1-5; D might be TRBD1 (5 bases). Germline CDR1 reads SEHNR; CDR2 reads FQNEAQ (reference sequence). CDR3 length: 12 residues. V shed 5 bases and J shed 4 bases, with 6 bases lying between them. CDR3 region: CASSPGNQPQHF. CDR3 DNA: TGTGCCAGCAGCCCAGGGAATCAGCCCCAGCATTTT.

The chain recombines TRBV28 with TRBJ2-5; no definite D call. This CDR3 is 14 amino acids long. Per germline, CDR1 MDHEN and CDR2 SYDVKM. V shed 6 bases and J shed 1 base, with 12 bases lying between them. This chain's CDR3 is CASSPGPAQETQYF. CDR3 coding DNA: TGTGCCAGCAGCCCAGGCCCAGCCCAAGAGACCCAGTACTTC.

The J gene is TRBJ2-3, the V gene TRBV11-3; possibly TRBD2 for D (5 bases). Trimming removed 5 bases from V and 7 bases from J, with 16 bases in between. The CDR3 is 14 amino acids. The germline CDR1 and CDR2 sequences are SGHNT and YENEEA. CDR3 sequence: CASSSGGVVNTQYF. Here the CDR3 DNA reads TGTGCCAGCAGCAGCGGAGGTGTCGTTAATACGCAGTATTTT. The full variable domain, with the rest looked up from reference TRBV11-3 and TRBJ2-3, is EAGVVQSPRYKIIEKKQPVAFWCNPISGHNTLYWYLQNLGQGPELLIRYENEEAVDDSQLPKDRFSAERLKGVDSTLKIQPAELGDSAVYLCASSSGGVVNTQYFGPGTRLTVL.

This CDR3 is CASSGGSGADTQYF. CDR3 nucleotide sequence: TGTGCCAGCAGCGGGGGGTCGGGCGCAGATACGCAGTATTTT. The chain combines TRBV11-2 with TRBJ2-3, with D possibly being TRBD2 (6 bases). Germline CDR1 reads SGHAT; CDR2 reads FQNNGV. The CDR3 runs to 14 residues. Trimming pared 5 bases from V and 4 bases from J, leaving 13 bases between.

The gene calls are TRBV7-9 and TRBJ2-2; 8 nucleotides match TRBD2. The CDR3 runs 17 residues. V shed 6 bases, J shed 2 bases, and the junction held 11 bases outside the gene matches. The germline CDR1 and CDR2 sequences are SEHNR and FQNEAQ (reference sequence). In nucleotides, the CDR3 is TGTGCCAGCAGATCCGGGGGGGCAAATCGTAACACCGGGGAGCTGTTTTTT. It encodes CASRSGGANRNTGELFF.

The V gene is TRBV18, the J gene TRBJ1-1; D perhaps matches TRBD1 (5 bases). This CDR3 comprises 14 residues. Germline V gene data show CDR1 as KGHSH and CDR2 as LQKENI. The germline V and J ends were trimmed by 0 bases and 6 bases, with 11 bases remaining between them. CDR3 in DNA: TGTGCCAGCTCACCACCGGTATCGGGGGCTGAAGCTTTCTTT. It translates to CASSPPVSGAEAFF.

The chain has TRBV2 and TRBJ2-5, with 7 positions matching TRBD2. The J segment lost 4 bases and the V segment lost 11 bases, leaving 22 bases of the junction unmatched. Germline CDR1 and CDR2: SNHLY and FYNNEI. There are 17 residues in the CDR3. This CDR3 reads CAARSSFERDRGETQYF. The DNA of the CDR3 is TGTGCCGCCCGGTCGAGTTTCGAGCGGGATAGGGGAGAGACCCAGTACTTC.

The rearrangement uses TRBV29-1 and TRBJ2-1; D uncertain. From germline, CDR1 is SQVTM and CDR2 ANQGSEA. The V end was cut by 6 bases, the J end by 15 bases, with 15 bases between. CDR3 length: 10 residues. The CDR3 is CSVLGLARFF. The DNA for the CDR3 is TGCAGCGTCCTGGGCCTGGCGAGGTTCTTC.

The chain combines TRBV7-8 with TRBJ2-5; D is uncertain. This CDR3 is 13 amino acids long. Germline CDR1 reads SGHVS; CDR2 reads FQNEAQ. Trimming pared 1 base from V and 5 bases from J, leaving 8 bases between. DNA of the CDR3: TGTGCCAGCAGCTTAGGGTTGCGGGAGACCCAGTACTTC. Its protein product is CASSLGLRETQYF.

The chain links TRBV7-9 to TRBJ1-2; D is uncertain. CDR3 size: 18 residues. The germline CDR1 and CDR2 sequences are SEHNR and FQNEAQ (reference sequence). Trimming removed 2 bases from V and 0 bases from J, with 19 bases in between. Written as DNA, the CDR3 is TGTGCCAGCAGCTTAAACTATCCGGTGCGGGGTCCTAACTATGGCTACACCTTC. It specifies CASSLNYPVRGPNYGYTF.

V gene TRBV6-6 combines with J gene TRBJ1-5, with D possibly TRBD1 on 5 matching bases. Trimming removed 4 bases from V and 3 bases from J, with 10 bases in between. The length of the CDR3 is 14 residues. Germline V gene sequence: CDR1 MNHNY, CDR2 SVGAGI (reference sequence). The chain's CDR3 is CASSSQGPNQPQHF. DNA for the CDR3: TGTGCCAGCAGTTCCCAGGGTCCCAATCAGCCCCAGCATTTT.

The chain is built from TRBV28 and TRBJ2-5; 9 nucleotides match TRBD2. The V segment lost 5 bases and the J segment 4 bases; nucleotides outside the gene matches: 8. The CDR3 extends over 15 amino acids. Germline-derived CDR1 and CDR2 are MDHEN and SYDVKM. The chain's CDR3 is CASSPSSGIGETQYF. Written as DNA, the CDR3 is TGTGCCAGCAGTCCCTCTAGCGGGATCGGAGAGACCCAGTACTTC. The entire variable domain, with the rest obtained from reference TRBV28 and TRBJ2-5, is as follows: DVKVTQSSRYLVKRTGEKVFLECVQDMDHENMFWYRQDPGLGLRLIYFSYDVKMKEKGDIPEGYSVSREKKERFSLILESASTNQTSMYLCASSPSSGIGETQYFGPGTRLLVL.

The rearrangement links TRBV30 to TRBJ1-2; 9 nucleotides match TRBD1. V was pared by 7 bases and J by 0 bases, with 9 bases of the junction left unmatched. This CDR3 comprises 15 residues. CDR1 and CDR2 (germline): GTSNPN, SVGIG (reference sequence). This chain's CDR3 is CASNRDRASNYGYTF. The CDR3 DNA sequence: TGTGCCTCCAACCGGGACAGGGCCTCTAACTATGGCTACACCTTC.

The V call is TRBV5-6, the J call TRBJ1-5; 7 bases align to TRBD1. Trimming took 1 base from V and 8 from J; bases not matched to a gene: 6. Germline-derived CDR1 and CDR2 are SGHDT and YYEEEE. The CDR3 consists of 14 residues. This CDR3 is CASSLIAGTEPQHF. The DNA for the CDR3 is TGTGCCAGCAGCTTGATTGCCGGGACAGAGCCCCAGCATTTT. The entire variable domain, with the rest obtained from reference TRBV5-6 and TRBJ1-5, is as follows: DAGVTQSPTHLIKTRGQQVTLRCSPKSGHDTVSWYQQALGQGPQFIFQYYEEEERQRGNFPDRFSGHQFPNYSSELNVNALLLGDSALYLCASSLIAGTEPQHFGDGTRLSIL.

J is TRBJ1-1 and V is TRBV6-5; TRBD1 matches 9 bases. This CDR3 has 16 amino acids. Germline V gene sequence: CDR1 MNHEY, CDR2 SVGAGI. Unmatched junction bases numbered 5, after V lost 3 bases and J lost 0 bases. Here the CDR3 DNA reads TGTGCCAGCAGTTATGACAGGGGGATTATGAACACTGAAGCTTTCTTT. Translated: CASSYDRGIMNTEAFF.

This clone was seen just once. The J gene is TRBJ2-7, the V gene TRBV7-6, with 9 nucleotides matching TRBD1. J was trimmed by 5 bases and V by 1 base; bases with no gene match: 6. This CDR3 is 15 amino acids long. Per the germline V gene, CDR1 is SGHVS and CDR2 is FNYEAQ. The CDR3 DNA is TGTGCCAGCAGCTTAGTGGGGACAGGGATCCACGAGCAGTACTTC. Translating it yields CASSLVGTGIHEQYF.

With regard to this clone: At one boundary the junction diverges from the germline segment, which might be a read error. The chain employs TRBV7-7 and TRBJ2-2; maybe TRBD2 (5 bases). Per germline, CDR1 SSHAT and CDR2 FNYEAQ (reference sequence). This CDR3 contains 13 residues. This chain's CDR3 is CASSFGETGELFF. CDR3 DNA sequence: TGTGCTAGCAGCTTCGGGGAGACCGGGGAGCTGTTTTTT.

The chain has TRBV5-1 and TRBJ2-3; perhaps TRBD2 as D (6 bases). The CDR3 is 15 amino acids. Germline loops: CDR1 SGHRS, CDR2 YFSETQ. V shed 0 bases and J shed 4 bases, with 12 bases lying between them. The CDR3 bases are TGCGCCAGCAGCTTGGGTTTGGGGGAGGCAGATACGCAGTATTTT. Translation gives CASSLGLGEADTQYF.

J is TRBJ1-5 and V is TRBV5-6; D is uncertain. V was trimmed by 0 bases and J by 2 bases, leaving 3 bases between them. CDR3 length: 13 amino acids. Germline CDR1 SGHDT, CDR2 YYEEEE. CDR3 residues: CASSLVGNQPQHF. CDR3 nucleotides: TGTGCCAGCAGCTTGGTCGGCAATCAGCCCCAGCATTTT. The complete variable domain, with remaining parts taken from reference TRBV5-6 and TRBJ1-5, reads DAGVTQSPTHLIKTRGQQVTLRCSPKSGHDTVSWYQQALGQGPQFIFQYYEEEERQRGNFPDRFSGHQFPNYSSELNVNALLLGDSALYLCASSLVGNQPQHFGDGTRLSIL.

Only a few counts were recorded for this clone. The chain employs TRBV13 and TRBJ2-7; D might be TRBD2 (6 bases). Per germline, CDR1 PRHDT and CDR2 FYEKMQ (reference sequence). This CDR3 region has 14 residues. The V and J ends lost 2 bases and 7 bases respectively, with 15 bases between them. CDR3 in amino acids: CASSLPGSRGEQYF. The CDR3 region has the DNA TGTGCCAGCAGCTTACCAGGGAGTCGGGGGGAGCAGTACTTC.

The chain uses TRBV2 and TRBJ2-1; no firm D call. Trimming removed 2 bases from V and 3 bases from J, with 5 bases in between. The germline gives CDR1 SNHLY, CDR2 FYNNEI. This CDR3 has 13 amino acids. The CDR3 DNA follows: TGTGCCAGCAGTGAATCGTACTACAATGAGCAGTTCTTC. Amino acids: CASSESYYNEQFF.